The entry below gives a single T cell receptor (beta chain) sequence along with its context. This clonotype was recorded at least ten times. There is no known antigen for this receptor. No per-base quality is available; no much larger clone lies one base away. The data derive from a study of T cells after yellow fever vaccination (dated 2019 in TCRdb). A note on the overall study: Libraries from fractions with low cell numbers were prepared with the SMART-Seq v4 Ultra Low Input RNA kit. Blood samples were taken at several timepoints before and after primary and secondary immunization, and bulk PBMC replicates and cell subsets were isolated. The cohort comprised two healthy male donors, one aged 18 to 30 and one aged 30 to 40 years. To follow T-cell clones before and after primary and booster YFV17D yellow fever vaccination, bulk TCR alpha and beta repertoires were sequenced over time.

Synthesis of TCR cDNA relied on 5'RACE template switching, a step that introduced a universal primer site along with unique molecular identifiers. Priming for cDNA synthesis came from both the TCR alpha and TCR beta constant segments. Library amplification used two PCR steps, and the second PCR step added sample barcodes and sequencing adapters. Sequencing of libraries was performed on Illumina HiSeq 2500 (2x100 bp) or NovaSeq (2x150 bp). The authors processed their data as follows. Demultiplexing of reads and collapsing into UMI consensus sequences were performed with MIGEC, and V(D)J alignment was carried out with MiXCR. Vaccine-responding clonotypes were identified with edgeR using replicate PBMC samples, with FDR below 0.01 and a log2 fold change above 5 up to day 15 being required. Bulk clonotypes were assigned CD4 or CD8 identity according to which sequenced CD4 or CD8 repertoire held them at higher abundance. Using fastp trimming at Q25 and MiXCR clonotype assembly, TCRdb reanalyzed the public sequencing data and kept in-frame beta chains. Each CDR3 protein gets just one entry, which takes the most common genes and DNA from the rows behind it. The V and J calls follow TCRdb's processing rather than the paper's. The sample contains just under 600,000 distinct CDR3 sequences, about 14% of them found a single time. Of the sample, about an eighth falls within the top ten clones.

From the germline V gene, CDR1 is SQVTM and CDR2 is ANQGSEA. V is cut by 1 base and J by 7 bases, and the space between the germline ends is 7 bases. The CDR3 covers 11 residues, taking in both the cysteine and the phenylalanine. The sequence is cut down to CDR3 DNA, 33 bases in frame from base 1. Read against the paper, the sample's treatment or condition label means: live attenuated yellow fever vaccine strain. At every blood-draw timepoint, two biological replicates of bulk PBMCs were collected. A standard Ficoll-Paque protocol was used to isolate PBMCs from peripheral blood. TriZol was used to extract RNA from bulk PBMCs, CD4 and CD8 fractions, and dextramer-positive and dextramer-negative fractions. Broad study findings and their caveats: Compared with the primary T-cell response, the secondary T-cell response was weaker but faster, peaking on day 5 rather than day 15. Most clones expanded after primary vaccination were re-detected after the booster (96% of CD4 and 88% of CD8), suggesting broad memory maintenance. Because abundant contaminating clonotypes from the bulk population could be contained in FACS-sorted repertoires, computational filtering was required. Because only a couple of donors were included in the study, the extent to which the findings can be generalized is limited. A small share of clonotypes occurred in both CD4 and CD8 compartments, likely arising from convergent recombination.

The receptor was isolated from a man aged 25-45 years who received the YFV17D yellow fever vaccine. Recombination joined TRBV29-1 with TRBJ1-1, with an unclear D gene assignment. The source was PBMCs, collected on the day of the yellow fever booster vaccination. The CDR3 is CSVEGGSEAFF. The sequenced DNA is TGCAGCGTTGAAGGAGGGAGTGAAGCTTTCTTT. Reference TRBV29-1 and TRBJ1-1 genes cover what lies past the CDR3, so the full variable domain is SAVISQKPSRDICQRGTSLTIQCQVDSQVTMMFWYRQQPGQSLTLIATANQGSEATYESGFVIDKFPISRPNLTFSTLTVSNMSPEDSSIYLCSVEGGSEAFFGQGTRLTVV.